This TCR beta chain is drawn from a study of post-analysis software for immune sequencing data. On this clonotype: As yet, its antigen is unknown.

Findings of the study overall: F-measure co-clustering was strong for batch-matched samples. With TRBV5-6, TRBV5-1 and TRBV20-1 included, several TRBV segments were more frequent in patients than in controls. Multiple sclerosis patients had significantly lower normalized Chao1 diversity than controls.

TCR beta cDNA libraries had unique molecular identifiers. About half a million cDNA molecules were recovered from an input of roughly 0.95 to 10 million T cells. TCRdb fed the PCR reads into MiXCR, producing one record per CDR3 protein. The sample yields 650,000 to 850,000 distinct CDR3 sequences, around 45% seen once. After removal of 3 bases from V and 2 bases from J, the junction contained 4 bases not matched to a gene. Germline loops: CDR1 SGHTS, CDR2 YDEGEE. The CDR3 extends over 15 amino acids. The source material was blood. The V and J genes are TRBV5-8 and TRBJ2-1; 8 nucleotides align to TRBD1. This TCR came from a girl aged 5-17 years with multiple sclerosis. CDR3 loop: CASSWGQEPYNEQFF. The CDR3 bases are TGTGCCAGCAGCTGGGGACAGGAACCCTACAATGAGCAGTTCTTC.